This T cell receptor (beta chain) derives from a study of blood T cell repertoires in COVID-19. Across the study: The samples span acute and convalescent COVID-19 from the United States, Italy and Spain. PBMCs, B-cell-depleted T cells, or T cells were the source of the cDNA or gDNA that made up the material.

Germline V gene data show CDR1 as MNHNS and CDR2 as SASEGT. Between the trimmed V and J ends, which lost 3 bases and 1 base, there was a span of 13 bases. The CDR3 covers 16 residues. Under the authors' procedure: Reference gene primer amplification in the assay estimated nucleated cell counts. Method: immunoSEQ multiplex PCR; TCRdb's copy keeps in-frame clones and lacks some. V, J and clone size are those of that table, while D and trimming were read from the DNA. The sample holds 200,000 to 250,000 clones; more than 85% are singletons and the top ten take 1.5% to 2%. The rearrangement links TRBV6-1 to TRBJ1-5, with a weak D call TRBD1 (5 bases). Sequenced sample: peripheral blood. This TCR was recovered from a man aged 35-49 years with active or convalescent COVID-19. CDR3 coding DNA: TGTGCCAGCAGTGACAGGGTCCCCAACAGCAATCAGCCCCAGCATTTT. Its protein product is CASSDRVPNSNQPQHF.